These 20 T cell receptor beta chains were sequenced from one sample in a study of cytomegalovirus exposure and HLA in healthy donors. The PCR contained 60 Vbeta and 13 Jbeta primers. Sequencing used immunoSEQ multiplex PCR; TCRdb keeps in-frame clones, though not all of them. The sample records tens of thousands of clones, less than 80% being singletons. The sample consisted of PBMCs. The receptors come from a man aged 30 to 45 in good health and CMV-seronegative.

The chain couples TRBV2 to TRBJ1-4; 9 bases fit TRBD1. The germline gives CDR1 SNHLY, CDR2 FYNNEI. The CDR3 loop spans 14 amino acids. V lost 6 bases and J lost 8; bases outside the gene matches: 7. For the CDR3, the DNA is TGTGCCAGCAGCACCGGGACAGGGTTGGAAAAACTGTTTTTT. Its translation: CASSTGTGLEKLFF.

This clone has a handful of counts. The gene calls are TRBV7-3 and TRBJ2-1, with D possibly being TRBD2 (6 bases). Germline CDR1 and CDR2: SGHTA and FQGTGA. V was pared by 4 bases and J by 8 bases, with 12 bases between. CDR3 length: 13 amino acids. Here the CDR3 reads CASSSRRGDEQFF. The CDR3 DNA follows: TGTGCCAGCAGCTCACGGAGGGGTGATGAGCAGTTCTTC.

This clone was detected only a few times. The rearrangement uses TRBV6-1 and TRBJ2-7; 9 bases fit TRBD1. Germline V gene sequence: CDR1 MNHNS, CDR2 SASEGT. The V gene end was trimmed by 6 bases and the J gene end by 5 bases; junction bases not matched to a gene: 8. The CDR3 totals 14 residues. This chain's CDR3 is CASSEGQGHNEQYF. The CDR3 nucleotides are TGTGCCAGCAGCGAGGGACAGGGACACAACGAGCAGTACTTC.

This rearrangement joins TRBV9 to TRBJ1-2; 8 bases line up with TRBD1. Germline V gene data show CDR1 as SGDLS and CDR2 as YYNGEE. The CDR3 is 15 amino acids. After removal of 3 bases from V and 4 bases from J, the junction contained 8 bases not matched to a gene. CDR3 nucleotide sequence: TGTGCCAGCAGCGAATCGTCCGGGACAGGCTATGGCTACACCTTC. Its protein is CASSESSGTGYGYTF.

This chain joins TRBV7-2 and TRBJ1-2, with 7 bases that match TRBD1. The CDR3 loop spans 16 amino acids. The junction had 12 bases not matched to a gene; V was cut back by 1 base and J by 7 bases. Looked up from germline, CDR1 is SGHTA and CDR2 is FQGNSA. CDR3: CASSLGTDRADGGYTF. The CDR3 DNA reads TGTGCCAGCAGCTTAGGGACAGACAGGGCGGATGGTGGCTACACCTTC.

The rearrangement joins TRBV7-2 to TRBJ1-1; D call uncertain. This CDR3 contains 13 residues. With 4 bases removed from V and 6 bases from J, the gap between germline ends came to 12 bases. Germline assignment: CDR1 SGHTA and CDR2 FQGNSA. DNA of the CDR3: TGTGCCAGCAGCTCAGTGATGCCCGCTGAAGCTTTCTTT. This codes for CASSSVMPAEAFF.

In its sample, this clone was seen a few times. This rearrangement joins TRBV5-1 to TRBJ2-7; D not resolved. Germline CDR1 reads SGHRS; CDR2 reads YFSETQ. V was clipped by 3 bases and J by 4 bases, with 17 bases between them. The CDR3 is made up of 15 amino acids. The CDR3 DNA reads TGCGCCAGCAGCTCACAGATCAATCGTCCGTACGAGCAGTACTTC. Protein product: CASSSQINRPYEQYF.

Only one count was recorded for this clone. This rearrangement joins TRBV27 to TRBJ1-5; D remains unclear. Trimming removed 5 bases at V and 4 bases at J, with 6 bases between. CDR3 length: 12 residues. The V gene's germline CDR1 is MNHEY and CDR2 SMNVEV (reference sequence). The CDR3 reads CASSIVNQPQHF. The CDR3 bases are TGTGCCAGCAGTATAGTTAATCAGCCCCAGCATTTT.

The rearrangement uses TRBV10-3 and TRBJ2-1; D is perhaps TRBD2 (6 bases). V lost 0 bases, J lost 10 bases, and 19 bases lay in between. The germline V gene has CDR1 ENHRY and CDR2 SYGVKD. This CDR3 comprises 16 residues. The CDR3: CAISESTGRGLLEQFF. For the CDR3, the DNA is TGTGCCATCAGTGAGTCGACCGGAAGGGGACTCCTCGAGCAGTTCTTC.

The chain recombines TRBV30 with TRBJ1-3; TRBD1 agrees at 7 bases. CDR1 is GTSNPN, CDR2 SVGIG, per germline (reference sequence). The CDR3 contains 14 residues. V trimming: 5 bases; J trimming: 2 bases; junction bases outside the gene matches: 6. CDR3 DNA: TGTGCCTGGGACCTAACAGGGGCTGGAAACACCATATATTTT. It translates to CAWDLTGAGNTIYF.

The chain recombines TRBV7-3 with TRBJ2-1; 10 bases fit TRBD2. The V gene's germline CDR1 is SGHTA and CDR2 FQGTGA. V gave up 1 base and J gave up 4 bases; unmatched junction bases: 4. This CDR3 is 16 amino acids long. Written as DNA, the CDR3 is TGTGCCAGCAGCTTAAGTTCTAGCGGGGGTTACAATGAGCAGTTCTTC. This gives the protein CASSLSSSGGYNEQFF.

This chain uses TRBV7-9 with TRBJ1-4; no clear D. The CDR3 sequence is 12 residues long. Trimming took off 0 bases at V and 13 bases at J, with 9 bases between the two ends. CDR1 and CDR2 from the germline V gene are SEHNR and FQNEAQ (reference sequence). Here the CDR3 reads CASSLASRRLFF. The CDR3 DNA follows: TGTGCCAGCAGCTTAGCCAGTCGAAGACTGTTTTTT.

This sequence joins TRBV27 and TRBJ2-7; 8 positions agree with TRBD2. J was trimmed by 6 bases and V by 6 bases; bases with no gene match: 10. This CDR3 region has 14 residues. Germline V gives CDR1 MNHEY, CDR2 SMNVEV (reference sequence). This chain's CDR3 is CASRGLGGGSEQYF. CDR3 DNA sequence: TGTGCCAGCAGAGGGCTCGGGGGGGGCTCCGAGCAGTACTTC.

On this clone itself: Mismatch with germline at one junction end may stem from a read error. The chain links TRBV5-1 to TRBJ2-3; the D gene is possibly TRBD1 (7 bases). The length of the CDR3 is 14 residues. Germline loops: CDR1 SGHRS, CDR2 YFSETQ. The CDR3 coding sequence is TGCGCCAGCAGCTTGTTCAGGGGGGCAGATGCGCAGTATTTT. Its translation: CASSLFRGADAQYF.

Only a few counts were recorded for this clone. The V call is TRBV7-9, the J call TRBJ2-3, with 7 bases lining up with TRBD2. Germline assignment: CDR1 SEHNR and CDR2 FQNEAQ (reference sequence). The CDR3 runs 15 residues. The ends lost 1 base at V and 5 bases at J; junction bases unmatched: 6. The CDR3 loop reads CASSLVGGSGDTQYF. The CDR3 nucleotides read TGTGCCAGCAGCTTAGTCGGCGGGAGTGGAGATACGCAGTATTTT.

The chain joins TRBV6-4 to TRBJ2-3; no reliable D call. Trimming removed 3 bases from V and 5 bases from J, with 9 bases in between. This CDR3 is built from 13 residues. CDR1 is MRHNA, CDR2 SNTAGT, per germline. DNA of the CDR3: TGTGCCAGCAGTGAACGGGTGGAAGATACGCAGTATTTT. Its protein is CASSERVEDTQYF.

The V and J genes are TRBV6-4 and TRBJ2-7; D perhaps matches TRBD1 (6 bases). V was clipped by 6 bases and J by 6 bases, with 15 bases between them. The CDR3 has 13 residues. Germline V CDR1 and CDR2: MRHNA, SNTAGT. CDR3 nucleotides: TGTGCCAGCAGCGTACAGGGAACCGGCGAGCAGTACTTC. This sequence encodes CASSVQGTGEQYF.

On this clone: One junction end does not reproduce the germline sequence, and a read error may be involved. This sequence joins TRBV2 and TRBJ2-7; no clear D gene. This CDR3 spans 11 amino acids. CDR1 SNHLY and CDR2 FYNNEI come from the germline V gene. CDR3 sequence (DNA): TGTGCCAGCAGGGAAGGGCGGGAGCAGTACTTC. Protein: CASREGREQYF.

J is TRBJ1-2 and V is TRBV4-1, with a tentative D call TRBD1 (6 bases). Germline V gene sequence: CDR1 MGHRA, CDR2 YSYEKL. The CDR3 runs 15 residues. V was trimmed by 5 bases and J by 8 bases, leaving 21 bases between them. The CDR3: CASSTRQANIAGYTF. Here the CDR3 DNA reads TGCGCCAGCAGCACTCGACAGGCTAACATTGCCGGCTACACCTTC.

The CDR3 bases are TGCGCCAGCAGTGATACCGGGACAGGGGTCACTGAAGCTTTCTTT. Amino acids: CASSDTGTGVTEAFF. This chain links TRBV10-2 with TRBJ1-1; 10 bases are a match to TRBD1. J lost 4 bases, V lost 3 bases, and 5 bases had no gene match. Germline V gene sequence: CDR1 WSHSY, CDR2 SAAADI. The CDR3 runs 15 residues.